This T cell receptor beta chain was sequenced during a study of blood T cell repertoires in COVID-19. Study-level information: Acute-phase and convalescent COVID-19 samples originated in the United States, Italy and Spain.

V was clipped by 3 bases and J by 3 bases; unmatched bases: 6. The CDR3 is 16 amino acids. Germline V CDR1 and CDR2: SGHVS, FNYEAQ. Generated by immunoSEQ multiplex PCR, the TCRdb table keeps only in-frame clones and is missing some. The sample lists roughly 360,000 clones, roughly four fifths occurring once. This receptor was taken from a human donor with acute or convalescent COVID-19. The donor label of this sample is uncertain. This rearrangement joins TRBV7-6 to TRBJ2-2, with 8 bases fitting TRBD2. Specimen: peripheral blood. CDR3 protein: CASSFTRAGDTGELFF. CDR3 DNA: TGTGCCAGCAGCTTTACTAGAGCGGGAGACACCGGGGAGCTGTTTTTT.